A selection of T cell receptor beta chains follows, all from one sample in a study of regulatory T cells in long-lasting Graves disease. TCRdb redid the calling of the multiplex PCR reads with MiXCR, one entry per CDR3 protein. The sample yields over 200,000 distinct CDR3 sequences, approximately 16% seen once. This sample comprised peripheral blood mononuclear cells (PBMCs), obtained at new diagnosis, from a patient treated with antithyroid drugs. The receptors come from a female donor with Graves disease. Both conserved end residues are part of each CDR3. Fields, in order: D gene, clone size, V gene, J gene, CDR3 DNA, CDR3 protein. The D gene is left open where the match is weak. Clone size is not always given. Where it is, it says once, few, many or a class for expanded clones.

>-|many|TRBV18|TRBJ2-1
TGTGCCAGCTCACCCGCTCGGGGGATTACCTCCTACAATGAGCAGTTCTTC
CASSPARGITSYNEQFF
>-|-|TRBV19|TRBJ1-5
TGTGCCAGTAGTACCAGGGTCTTCGTGGCCCAGCATTTT
CASSTRVFVAQHF
>-|many|TRBV28|TRBJ1-3
TGTGCCAGCAGAGCTGGACCGGTCTCTGGAAACACCATATATTTT
CASRAGPVSGNTIYF
>-|many|TRBV18|TRBJ2-5
TGTGCCAGCTCACCAGAGGGGTTGTACCAAGAGACCCAGTACTTC
CASSPEGLYQETQYF
>-|many|TRBV9|TRBJ2-3
TGTGCCAGCAGCGTAGGCCCGGGGCCGGGGTTGGATACGCAGTATTTT
CASSVGPGPGLDTQYF
>TRBD1|-|TRBV20-1|TRBJ1-1
TGCAGTGCTAGAGGTCGACAGGGGAACCCTGAAGCTTTCTTT
CSARGRQGNPEAFF
>TRBD1|-|TRBV12-3/TRBV12-4|TRBJ1-1
TGTGCCAGCAGTTCTGGACAGGGGGCGAAAACTGAAGCTTTCTTT
CASSSGQGAKTEAFF
>-|-|TRBV11-1|TRBJ2-5
TGTGCCAGCAGCTTATACCGTCCAGAAGAGACCCAGTACTTC
CASSLYRPEETQYF
>TRBD1|many|TRBV24-1|TRBJ2-3
TGTGCCACCAGTGATCCGACAGGGGCCCACACAGATACGCAGTATTTT
CATSDPTGAHTDTQYF
>-|many|TRBV30|TRBJ1-5
TGTGCCTGGAACCAAGGGGTTCAGCCCCAGCATTTT
CAWNQGVQPQHF
>-|many|TRBV3-1|TRBJ2-7
TGTGCCAGCAGCCACGTGGGGGTAAACTCCTACGAGCAGTACTTC
CASSHVGVNSYEQYF
>-|-|TRBV11-2|TRBJ2-1
TGCGCCAGCAGCCCCTTAGCGGAAGGCGAGCAGTTCTTC
CASSPLAEGEQFF
>-|many|TRBV3-1|TRBJ1-2
TGTGCCAGCAGCCAAGGGACAGCGGCCTTAGGCTACACCTTC
CASSQGTAALGYTF
>-|many|TRBV29-1|TRBJ2-5
TGCAGCGTTGAAGGGGTGTCTGTGGCTCAGGGAGGAGGCGCCTACCAAGAGACCCAGTACTTC
CSVEGVSVAQGGGAYQETQYF
>-|many|TRBV18|TRBJ2-7
TGTGCCAGCTCACCGGGAACCAGCTCCTACGAGCAGTACTTC
CASSPGTSSYEQYF
>-|many|TRBV20-1|TRBJ1-1
TGCAGTGCTAGTCGGGGGCGGGGCTCCACTGAAGCTTTCTTT
CSASRGRGSTEAFF
>-|many|TRBV27|TRBJ2-7
TGTGCCAGCAGCCGAAGATACCCCTCCTACGAGCAGTACTTC
CASSRRYPSYEQYF
>-|many|TRBV11-3|TRBJ2-7
TGTGCCAGCAGCTTAGGCTATAGGACTTACGAGCAGTACTTC
CASSLGYRTYEQYF
>-|many|TRBV27|TRBJ2-3
TGTGCCAGCAGTTTTGCGGAGTCCACAGATACGCAGTATTTT
CASSFAESTDTQYF
>TRBD2|many|TRBV15|TRBJ2-7
TGTGCCACCAGCAGGTTACCTACTTACTCCACTATACTAGCGGGAGGGATTAAGCAGTACTTC
CATSRLPTYSTILAGGIKQYF
>TRBD1|many|TRBV19|TRBJ1-5
TGTGCCAGTAGTATTTGGACAGGGGACGACAATCAGCCCCAGCATTTT
CASSIWTGDDNQPQHF
>-|-|TRBV28|TRBJ2-1
TGTGCCAGCAGTTACAGGGAGGACTACAATGAGCAGTTCTTC
CASSYREDYNEQFF
>TRBD1|many|TRBV24-1|TRBJ1-1
TGTGCCACCAGTGATGCAGGGGGCGAAGCTTTCTTT
CATSDAGGEAFF
>TRBD1|-|TRBV3-1|TRBJ2-7
TGTGCCAGCAGCCAAGATTGGACAGGGGCTCTCTACGAGCAGTACTTC
CASSQDWTGALYEQYF
>TRBD1|many|TRBV2|TRBJ2-5
TGTGCCAGCAGGGACAGGGGAGGCCAAGAGACCCAGTACTTC
CASRDRGGQETQYF
>TRBD1|many|TRBV29-1|TRBJ2-5
TGCAGCGTGGACAGGGGAAGGGGCCAAGAGACCCAGTACTTC
CSVDRGRGQETQYF
>-|many|TRBV7-8|TRBJ1-1
TGTGCCAGCAGCCCAATAGGGTTTTGGGCTTTCTTT
CASSPIGFWAFF
>TRBD2|many|TRBV29-1|TRBJ2-3
TGCAGCGTGGAGGTAGCGGGAGGCACAGATACGCAGTATTTT
CSVEVAGGTDTQYF
>-|few|TRBV20-1|TRBJ1-1
TGCAGTGCTAGAGATCAGTCAGGCCTCACTGAAGCTTTCTTT
CSARDQSGLTEAFF
>-|-|TRBV5-4|TRBJ1-3
TGTGCCAGCAGCCGCGGACAGATCTCTGGAAACACCATATATTTT
CASSRGQISGNTIYF
>TRBD2|many|TRBV3-1|TRBJ2-1
TGTGCCAGCAGCCTCCGAAACGCGGGAGGGGGACCGGGGGAGTTCTTC
CASSLRNAGGGPGEFF
>-|many|TRBV7-2|TRBJ1-2
TGTGCCAGCAGCTTACTCGGCGATTACAACTATGGCTACACCTTC
CASSLLGDYNYGYTF
>-|many|TRBV12-3/TRBV12-4|TRBJ1-5
TGTGCCAGCACCTCGAAGGGGCTTAGCAATCAGCCCCAGCATTTT
CASTSKGLSNQPQHF
>-|many|TRBV7-3|TRBJ1-6
TGTGCCAGCAGCTACGCCGGGGGGTATAATTCACCCCTCCACTTT
CASSYAGGYNSPLHF
>-|many|TRBV6-5|TRBJ2-7
TGTGCCAGCAGTTACCGGGACGGAACGGCCTACGAGCAGTACTTC
CASSYRDGTAYEQYF
>-|few|TRBV6-2/TRBV6-3|TRBJ2-6
TGTGCCAGCAGTGCCAGGGTTTCTGGGGCCAACGTCCTGACTTTC
CASSARVSGANVLTF
>-|-|TRBV12-3/TRBV12-4|TRBJ2-1
TGTGCCAGCAGTTTCCGTCAAGAGACCCACTTCTTC
CASSFRQETHFF
>-|many|TRBV20-1|TRBJ1-2
TGCAGTGCTAGTATAGGGAACTATGGCTACACCTTC
CSASIGNYGYTF
>TRBD1|-|TRBV3-1|TRBJ2-7
TGTGCCAGCAGCCGGTCAGGGGGCTACGAGCAGTACTTC
CASSRSGGYEQYF
>TRBD2|-|TRBV2|TRBJ2-3
TGTGCCAGCAGTGAAGACAGAATGGGACTAGCGGGAGGAACAGATACGCAGTATTTT
CASSEDRMGLAGGTDTQYF
>-|-|TRBV20-1|TRBJ2-5
TGCAGTGCTAAAATGCCGGAGGGAGAGACCCAGTACTTC
CSAKMPEGETQYF
>-|many|TRBV11-2|TRBJ1-4
TGTGCCAGCAGCATAGAGGGGGGGGCTGCTGAAAAACTGTTTTTT
CASSIEGGAAEKLFF
>-|-|TRBV12-3/TRBV12-4|TRBJ1-2
TGCGCCAGCAGTCGAGATACAGGGAGGGGCTACACCTTC
CASSRDTGRGYTF
>-|many|TRBV15|TRBJ1-2
TGTGCCACCAGCAGAGCGAAGGGGGTCGGGGATTATGGCTACACCTTC
CATSRAKGVGDYGYTF
>-|many|TRBV4-3|TRBJ1-2
TGCGCCAGCAGCCAAGAACAGGGAGACTATGGCTACACCTTC
CASSQEQGDYGYTF
>-|many|TRBV12-3/TRBV12-4|TRBJ2-7
TGTGCCAGCAGTCGGGGGACCGCGGTGCAGTACTTC
CASSRGTAVQYF
>-|many|TRBV20-1|TRBJ2-3
TGCAGTGCTAGAGGAGACACAGATACGCAGTATTTT
CSARGDTDTQYF
>-|many|TRBV19|TRBJ2-7
TGTGCCAGTAGTATCCGCCCTACAGTTTCCTACGAGCAGTACTTC
CASSIRPTVSYEQYF
>-|-|TRBV5-1|TRBJ1-1
TGCGCCAGCAGCACCTACGGGGGGCTGAACACTGAAGCTTTCTTT
CASSTYGGLNTEAFF
>TRBD1|many|TRBV10-2|TRBJ1-1
TGCGCCAGCAGTACGACAGGGGGGAACACTGAAGCTTTCTTT
CASSTTGGNTEAFF
>TRBD2|many|TRBV4-3|TRBJ2-5
TGCGCCAGCAGCCGAGGGACTAGCGGGAGGGCCTTGGAGACCCAGTACTTC
CASSRGTSGRALETQYF
>TRBD1|many|TRBV11-2|TRBJ2-1
TGTGCCAGCAGCCGGGGGACAGGGGGATACAATGAGCAGTTCTTC
CASSRGTGGYNEQFF
>-|many|TRBV27|TRBJ2-2
TGTGCCAGCAGTTTAGGGACTGCCGGCACCGGGGAGCTGTTTTTT
CASSLGTAGTGELFF
>TRBD2|-|TRBV20-1|TRBJ2-5
TGCAGTGCTTCGAGACTAGCAGCCCAAGAGACCCAGTACTTC
CSASRLAAQETQYF
>TRBD2|-|TRBV10-3|TRBJ2-1
TGTGCCATCAGTGAAGGCGGGAGCGCCTACAATGAGCAGTTCTTC
CAISEGGSAYNEQFF
>TRBD1|many|TRBV7-2|TRBJ1-5
TGTGCCAGCAGCTTTCCGACAGGGGGCGCCGGTCAGCCCCAGCATTTT
CASSFPTGGAGQPQHF
>TRBD1|few|TRBV19|TRBJ2-7
TGTGCCAGTAGTTCGCCGGCGACAGGGGGGGACTACGAGCAGTACTTC
CASSSPATGGDYEQYF
>-|many|TRBV20-1|TRBJ2-2
TGCAGTGCTAGGGGGGGCGACACCGGGGAGCTGTTTTTT
CSARGGDTGELFF
>TRBD2|many|TRBV7-9|TRBJ2-5
TGTGCCAGCAGCGTAGCGGGAGAAGAGACCCAGTACTTC
CASSVAGEETQYF